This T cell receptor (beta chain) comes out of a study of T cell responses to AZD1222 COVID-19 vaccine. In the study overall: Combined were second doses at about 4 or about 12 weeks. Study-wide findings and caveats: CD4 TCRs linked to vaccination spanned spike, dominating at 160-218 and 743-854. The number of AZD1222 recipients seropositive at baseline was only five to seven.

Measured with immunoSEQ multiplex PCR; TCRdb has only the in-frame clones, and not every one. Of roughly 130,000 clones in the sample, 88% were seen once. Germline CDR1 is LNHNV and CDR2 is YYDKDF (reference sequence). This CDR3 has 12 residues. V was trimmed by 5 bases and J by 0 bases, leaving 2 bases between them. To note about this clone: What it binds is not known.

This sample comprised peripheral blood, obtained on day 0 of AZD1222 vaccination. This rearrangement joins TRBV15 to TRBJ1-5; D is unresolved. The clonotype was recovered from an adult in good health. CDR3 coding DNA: TGTGCCACCAGCCGTAGCAATCAGCCCCAGCATTTT. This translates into CATSRSNQPQHF.